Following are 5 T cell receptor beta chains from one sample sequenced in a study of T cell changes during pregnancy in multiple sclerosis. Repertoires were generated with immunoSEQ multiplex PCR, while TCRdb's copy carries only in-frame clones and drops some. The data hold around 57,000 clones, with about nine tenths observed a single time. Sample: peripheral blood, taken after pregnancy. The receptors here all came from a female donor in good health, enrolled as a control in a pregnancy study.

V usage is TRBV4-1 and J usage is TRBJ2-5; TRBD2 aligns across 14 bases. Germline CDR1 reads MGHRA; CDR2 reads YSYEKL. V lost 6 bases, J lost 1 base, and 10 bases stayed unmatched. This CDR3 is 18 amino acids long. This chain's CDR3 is CASRQSGTSGGSQETQYF. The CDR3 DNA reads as TGCGCCAGCAGGCAATCCGGGACTAGCGGGGGTAGCCAAGAGACCCAGTACTTC.

CDR3: CASSPGLFSEAFF. In DNA form, the CDR3 reads TGTGCCAGCAGTCCGGGACTTTTTTCAGAGGCTTTCTTT. The V gene is TRBV27, the J gene TRBJ1-1; D is possibly TRBD1 (5 bases). CDR1 and CDR2 from the germline V gene are MNHEY and SMNVEV (reference sequence). V lost 5 bases and J 11 bases, leaving 18 bases between the germline ends. The CDR3 totals 13 residues.

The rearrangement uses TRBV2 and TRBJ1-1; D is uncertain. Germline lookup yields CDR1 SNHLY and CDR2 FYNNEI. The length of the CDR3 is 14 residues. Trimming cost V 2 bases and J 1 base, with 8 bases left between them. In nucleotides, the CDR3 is TGTGCCAGCAGTGAACGGTCACCGAACACTGAAGCTTTCTTT. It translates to CASSERSPNTEAFF.

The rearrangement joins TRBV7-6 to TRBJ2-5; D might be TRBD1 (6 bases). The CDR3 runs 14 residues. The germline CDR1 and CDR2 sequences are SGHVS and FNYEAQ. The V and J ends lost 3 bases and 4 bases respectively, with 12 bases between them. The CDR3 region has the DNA TGTGCCAGCAGCTTTCTTGGGGGCGGAGAGACCCAGTACTTC. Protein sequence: CASSFLGGGETQYF. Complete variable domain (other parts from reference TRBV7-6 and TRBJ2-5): GAGVSQSPRYKVTKRGQDVALRCDPISGHVSLYWYRQALGQGPEFLTYFNYEAQQDKSGLPNDRFSAERPEGSISTLTIQRTEQRDSAMYRCASSFLGGGETQYFGPGTRLLVL.

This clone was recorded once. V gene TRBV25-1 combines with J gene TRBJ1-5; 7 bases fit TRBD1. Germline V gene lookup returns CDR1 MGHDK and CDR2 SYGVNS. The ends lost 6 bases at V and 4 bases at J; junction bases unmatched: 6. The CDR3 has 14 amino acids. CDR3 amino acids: CASRGRGENQPQHF. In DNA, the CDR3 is TGTGCCAGCAGAGGCAGGGGGGAGAATCAGCCCCAGCATTTT.